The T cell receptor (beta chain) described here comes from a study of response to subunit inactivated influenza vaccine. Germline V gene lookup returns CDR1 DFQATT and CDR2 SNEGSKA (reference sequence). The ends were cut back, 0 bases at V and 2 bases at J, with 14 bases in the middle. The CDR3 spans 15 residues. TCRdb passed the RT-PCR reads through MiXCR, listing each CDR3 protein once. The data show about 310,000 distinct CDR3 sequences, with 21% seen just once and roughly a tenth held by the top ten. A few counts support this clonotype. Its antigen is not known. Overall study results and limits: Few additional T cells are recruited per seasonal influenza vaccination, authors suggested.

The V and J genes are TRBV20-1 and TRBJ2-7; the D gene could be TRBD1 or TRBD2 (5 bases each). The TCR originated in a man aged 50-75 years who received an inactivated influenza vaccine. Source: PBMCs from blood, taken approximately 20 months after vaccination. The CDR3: CSARDWDEGAYEQYF. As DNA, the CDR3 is TGCAGTGCTAGAGATTGGGACGAGGGCGCCTACGAGCAGTACTTC.